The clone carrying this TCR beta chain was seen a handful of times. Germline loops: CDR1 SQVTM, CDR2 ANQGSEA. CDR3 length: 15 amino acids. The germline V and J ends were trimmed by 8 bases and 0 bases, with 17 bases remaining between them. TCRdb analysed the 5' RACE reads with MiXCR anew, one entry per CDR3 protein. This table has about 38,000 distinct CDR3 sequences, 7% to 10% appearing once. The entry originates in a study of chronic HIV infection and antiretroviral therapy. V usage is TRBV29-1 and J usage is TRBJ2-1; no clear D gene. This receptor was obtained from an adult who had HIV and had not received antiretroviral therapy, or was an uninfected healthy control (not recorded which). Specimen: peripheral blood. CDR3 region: CSSNMDPSSYNEQFF. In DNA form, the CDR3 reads TGCAGCTCCAATATGGATCCGAGCTCCTACAATGAGCAGTTCTTC.